The entry below gives a single T cell receptor beta chain sequence along with its context. Its antigen is not known. These data originate in a study of OX40 agonist ivuxolimab in advanced cancers. Study as a whole: Under the entry rules, prior anti-PD-1, anti-PD-L1 or anti-CTLA-4 therapy was allowed, and about 40% had some. General observations from the study: CD4+ and CD8+ blood T cells expanded clonally by week 6 at 0.1 to 3.0 mg/kg.

The repertoire was sequenced with immunoSEQ multiplex PCR; TCRdb's copy has only in-frame clones and lacks some. The table has approximately 79,000 clones, approximately 83% seen once; the top ten hold 3.1%. CDR1 SGHKS and CDR2 YYEKEE come from the germline V gene (reference sequence). Trimming at V came to 2 bases and at J to 1 base, leaving 9 bases not matched to a gene. This CDR3 is 18 amino acids long. Sample: CD4+ or CD8+ T cells sorted from blood, taken in a trial of the OX40 agonist ivuxolimab. The sequence was collected from an adult with an advanced solid tumor such as melanoma, head and neck, liver or kidney cancer. This chain connects TRBV5-5 to TRBJ2-5, with 12 bases aligning to TRBD2. The CDR3 spells CASSLGLAGLITQETQYF. The CDR3 bases are TGTGCCAGCAGCTTAGGACTAGCGGGGTTAATAACCCAAGAGACCCAGTACTTC.